The rows below give T cell receptor beta chains drawn from one sample of a study of control samples from healthy donors and cancer patients. Method: immunoSEQ multiplex PCR; TCRdb's copy keeps in-frame clones and lacks some. This repertoire shows just under 80,000 clones, about 87% found once; its top ten account for roughly 2%. Sequenced material: PBMCs. The receptors here all came from an older woman with head and neck cancer. The CDR3 runs from the conserved cysteine through the conserved F or W. A D gene is named only where the DNA matches it firmly. Clone size, where shown, is once, few, many, or a class for clones that have expanded.

d_call	clone_size	v_call	j_call	cdr3_nt	cdr3_aa
NA	NA	TRBV18	TRBJ2-7	TGTGCCAGCTCTCCACAATTAGGGTACGAGCAGTACTTC	CASSPQLGYEQYF
TRBD2	NA	TRBV15	TRBJ2-7	TGTGCCACCAGCAGACTTACAACTAGCGGCTACGAGCAGTACTTC	CATSRLTTSGYEQYF
TRBD1	NA	TRBV2	TRBJ1-1	TGTGCCAGCAGCGCCCCCGAGGACAGGGGGAACACTGAAGCTTTCTTT	CASSAPEDRGNTEAFF
NA	NA	TRBV18	TRBJ1-1	TGTGCCAGCTCACCCTATACGGGGACTGAAGCTTTCTTT	CASSPYTGTEAFF
TRBD1	NA	TRBV2	TRBJ2-2	TGTGCCAGCAGTTGGGACAGGGGGCTCACCGGGGAGCTGTTTTTT	CASSWDRGLTGELFF
TRBD1	NA	TRBV2	TRBJ2-5	TGTGCCAGCAGTGTGTTACAGGGGGCTGGAGAGACCCAGTACTTC	CASSVLQGAGETQYF
TRBD1	NA	TRBV7-9	TRBJ1-4	TGTGCCAGCAGCTCCGGACAGGGGAGGAATGAAAAACTGTTTTTT	CASSSGQGRNEKLFF
TRBD1	NA	TRBV19	TRBJ2-5	TGTGCCAGTAGTGTAAACAGGGGATACCAAGAGACCCAGTACTTC	CASSVNRGYQETQYF
TRBD2	NA	TRBV2	TRBJ2-5	TGTGCCAGCACCGGGACTAGCGGGAGGGGAGAGACCCAGTACTTC	CASTGTSGRGETQYF
NA	NA	TRBV4-3	TRBJ2-5	TGCGCCAGCAGCCAAGATTTCAGGGGAGCGGAGACCCAGTACTTC	CASSQDFRGAETQYF
NA	NA	TRBV12-3/TRBV12-4	TRBJ1-1	TGTGCCAGCAGCACGCGGACAGACACTGAAGCTTTCTTT	CASSTRTDTEAFF
TRBD1	NA	TRBV7-2	TRBJ2-1	TGTGCCAGCAGCTTATACACTCCGGGACAGGGTAACTTCAATGAGCAGTTCTTC	CASSLYTPGQGNFNEQFF
TRBD1	few	TRBV9	TRBJ1-3	TGTGCCAGCAGCGCGGGACAGGGGTTCGCTGGAAACACCATATATTTT	CASSAGQGFAGNTIYF
TRBD1	once	TRBV4-2	TRBJ1-1	TGTGCCACCGAGGATCTAGGACAGGGGGGTCCGAGGGCTTTCTTT	CATEDLGQGGPRAFF
NA	NA	TRBV2	TRBJ1-5	TGTGCCAGCAGTGAGTCCGAGGGGATTGTAGGCAATCAGCCCCAGCATTTT	CASSESEGIVGNQPQHF
NA	once	TRBV5-1	TRBJ2-7	TGCGCCAGCAGCTTAGGGCAGGACTCGTCCTACGAGCAGTACTTC	CASSLGQDSSYEQYF
TRBD1	once	TRBV3-1/TRBV3-2	TRBJ2-4	TGTGCCAGCAGCTATTCGACCTTAAGAGGACAGGGGGTTGGTCCCAAAAACATTCAGTACTTC	CASSYSTLRGQGVGPKNIQYF
TRBD2	NA	TRBV29-1	TRBJ2-2	TGCAGCGTCGCGGGACTAGCGGGAGGGTTTGGCGGGGAGCTGTTTTTT	CSVAGLAGGFGGELFF
NA	NA	TRBV9	TRBJ2-5	TGTGCCAGCAGCGTAGGTGCCAGGAATGATTACCAAGAGACCCAGTACTTC	CASSVGARNDYQETQYF
NA	NA	TRBV10-3	TRBJ2-7	TGTGCCATCAGGGGGGACCGAACCACCTACGAGCAGTACTTC	CAIRGDRTTYEQYF
NA	NA	TRBV18	TRBJ1-5	TGTGCCTCTCAGGACAGTCCTAATCAGCCCCAGCATTTT	CASQDSPNQPQHF
TRBD1	NA	TRBV19	TRBJ2-7	TGTGCCAGTAGGGGACAGGGGACGGGAAGTGGCTACGAGCAGTACTTC	CASRGQGTGSGYEQYF
TRBD2	NA	TRBV18	TRBJ2-1	TGTGCCAGCTCACAAGGACTAGCGGGTGTAAATGAGCAGTTCTTC	CASSQGLAGVNEQFF
NA	NA	TRBV28	TRBJ1-5	TGTGCCAGCAGTTTAGGGGACCTCAATCAGCCCCAGCATTTT	CASSLGDLNQPQHF
TRBD1	NA	TRBV5-5	TRBJ2-1	TGTGCCAGCAGCTTAGACAGGGGTTATTACAATGAGCAGTTCTTC	CASSLDRGYYNEQFF
NA	NA	TRBV29-1	TRBJ1-5	TGCAGCGTGGGGGAGGGATGGGATCAGCCCCAGCATTTT	CSVGEGWDQPQHF
TRBD1	NA	TRBV19	TRBJ1-5	TGTGCCAGTACCCCTGGGACAGACCCGCGGCCCCAGCATTTT	CASTPGTDPRPQHF
NA	NA	TRBV7-2	TRBJ2-3	TGTGCCAGCAGTCCCAGTAGGAGCGGGTGGGGCACAGATACGCAGTATTTT	CASSPSRSGWGTDTQYF
NA	NA	TRBV24-1	TRBJ2-4	TGTGCCACCAGTGATTGGGGCGGGCGGCCCAAAAACATTCAGTACTTC	CATSDWGGRPKNIQYF
TRBD1	once	TRBV7-7	TRBJ1-3	TGTGCTAGCAGCGCCGGACAGGGGATTGGAAACACCATATATTTT	CASSAGQGIGNTIYF
TRBD1	NA	TRBV5-8	TRBJ2-1	TGTGCCAGCAGCTTGGCTAGGGGGCGCAATGAGCAGTTCTTC	CASSLARGRNEQFF
TRBD1	once	TRBV6-5	TRBJ1-5	TGTGCCAGCAGCTACGACAGGGATCAGCCCCAGCATTTT	CASSYDRDQPQHF
NA	NA	TRBV28	TRBJ1-2	TGTGCCAGCAGCCCCGCAGGGACTGTGATTGGCTACACCTTC	CASSPAGTVIGYTF
TRBD2	NA	TRBV20-1	TRBJ2-1	TGCAGTGCTAGTCACAATAGCGGGAGAAACAATGAGCAGTTCTTC	CSASHNSGRNNEQFF
TRBD2	NA	TRBV28	TRBJ2-7	TGTGCCAGCAGTTTCACTAGCGGGATGGGGCTCTACGAGCAGTACTTC	CASSFTSGMGLYEQYF
NA	NA	TRBV28	TRBJ1-1	TGTGCCAGCAGTTCGACAGAGAACACTGAAGCTTTCTTT	CASSSTENTEAFF
TRBD2	NA	TRBV5-4	TRBJ2-1	TGTGCCAGCAGCACCGGGGGGAGGTCCGATGAGCAGTTCTTC	CASSTGGRSDEQFF
NA	NA	TRBV7-9	TRBJ1-2	TGTGCCAGCAGCTCGGGAGAGAATGGCTACACCTTC	CASSSGENGYTF
TRBD2	NA	TRBV7-2	TRBJ2-3	TGTGCCAGCAGCTCGGGACTAGCGGGAGGCACAGATACGCAGTATTTT	CASSSGLAGGTDTQYF
NA	NA	TRBV24-1	TRBJ2-4	TGTGCCACCAGTGGGAGGTGGGAAAACATTCAGTACTTC	CATSGRWENIQYF
NA	once	TRBV5-1	TRBJ2-2	TGCGCCAGCAGCTTGGAAGCGAACACCGGGGAGCTGTTTTTT	CASSLEANTGELFF
NA	NA	TRBV2	TRBJ2-1	TGTGCCAGCATCCCCGAGCAGTTCTTC	CASIPEQFF
NA	NA	TRBV28	TRBJ2-1	TGTGCCAGCAGTTTTGGCGGAGGGGGCAATGAGCAGTTCTTC	CASSFGGGGNEQFF
NA	NA	TRBV2	TRBJ1-5	TGTGCCAGCAGTGCCCAGGGACATCAGCCCCAGCATTTT	CASSAQGHQPQHF
NA	NA	TRBV6-6	TRBJ1-1	TGTGCCAGCGTTGGGGGGCAGGGACGGACTGAAGCTTTCTTT	CASVGGQGRTEAFF
NA	NA	TRBV18	TRBJ2-5	TGTGCCAGCTCACAAATTTACTCAGGGGCTACACAAGAGACCCAGTACTTC	CASSQIYSGATQETQYF
NA	NA	TRBV15	TRBJ2-5	TGTGCCACCAGCAGAGGTCAGCTCCAAGAGACCCAGTACTTC	CATSRGQLQETQYF
NA	NA	TRBV6-2/TRBV6-3	TRBJ1-2	TGTGCCAGCAGCTCCCTAGCCGCCTATGGCTACACCTTC	CASSSLAAYGYTF
TRBD1	NA	TRBV11-2	TRBJ1-2	TGTGTAGTTACAGGGGGAAAAAACTATGGCTACACCTTC	CVVTGGKNYGYTF
TRBD1	NA	TRBV12-3/TRBV12-4	TRBJ1-5	TGTGCCAGCAGGGGACAGTTCAATCAGCCCCAGCATTTT	CASRGQFNQPQHF
TRBD2	once	TRBV5-4	TRBJ2-4	TGTGCCAGCAGCTTGGAGGGACTAGCGGGAGGGCTTACGGACATTCAGTACTTC	CASSLEGLAGGLTDIQYF
NA	NA	TRBV7-6	TRBJ1-5	TGTGCCAGCAGCTTAGGGGGGGGCCCCAATCAGCCCCAGCATTTT	CASSLGGGPNQPQHF
TRBD1	once	TRBV5-1	TRBJ1-3	TGCGCCAGCAGCTTGGCGACGGGACAGGGCTCTGGAAACACCATATATTTT	CASSLATGQGSGNTIYF
NA	NA	TRBV3-1/TRBV3-2	TRBJ2-1	TGTGCCAGCAGCCAATTTCTCAGCACCGAATACAATGAGCAGTTCTTC	CASSQFLSTEYNEQFF
NA	NA	TRBV10-3	TRBJ1-6	TGTGCCATCAGTGACTTAGGGGATAATTCACCCCTCCACTTT	CAISDLGDNSPLHF